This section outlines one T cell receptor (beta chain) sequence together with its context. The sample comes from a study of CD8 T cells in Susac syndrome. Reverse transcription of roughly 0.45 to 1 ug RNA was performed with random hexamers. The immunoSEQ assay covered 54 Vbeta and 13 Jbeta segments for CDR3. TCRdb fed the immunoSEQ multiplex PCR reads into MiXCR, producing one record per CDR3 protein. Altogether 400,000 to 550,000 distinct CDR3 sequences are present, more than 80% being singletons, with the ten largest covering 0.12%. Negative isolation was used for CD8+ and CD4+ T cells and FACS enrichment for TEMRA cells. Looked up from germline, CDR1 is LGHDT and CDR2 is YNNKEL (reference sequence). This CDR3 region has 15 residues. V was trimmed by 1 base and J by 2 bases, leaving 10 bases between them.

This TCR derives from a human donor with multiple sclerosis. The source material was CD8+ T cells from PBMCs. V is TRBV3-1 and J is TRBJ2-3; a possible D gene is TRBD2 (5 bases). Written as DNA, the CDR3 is TGTGCCAGCAGCCAAGGGACTTTTTCCACAGATACGCAGTATTTT. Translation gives CASSQGTFSTDTQYF.